Listed here are 31 T cell receptor beta chains from one sample, sequenced in a study of CD8 T cells in Susac syndrome. RNA totalling roughly 0.5 to 1 ug underwent reverse transcription with random hexamers. TCRdb reanalysed the immunoSEQ multiplex PCR reads using MiXCR and keeps one entry per CDR3 protein. The data contain 250,000 to 300,000 distinct CDR3 sequences, 89% of them singletons. Sequenced material: CD8+ T cells from PBMCs. Receptors originate from a human donor with multiple sclerosis.

The chain recombines TRBV13 with TRBJ2-1; D unresolved. The CDR3 runs to 11 residues. CDR1 PRHDT and CDR2 FYEKMQ come from the germline V gene (reference sequence). V lost 3 bases and J 7 bases, leaving 4 bases between the germline ends. CDR3 sequence: CASSFQNEQFF. The CDR3 region has the DNA TGTGCCAGCAGCTTTCAGAATGAGCAGTTCTTC. Based on the CDR3 plus reference TRBV13 and TRBJ2-1, the full variable domain is AAGVIQSPRHLIKEKRETATLKCYPIPRHDTVYWYQQGPGQDPQFLISFYEKMQSDKGSIPDRFSAQQFSDYHSELNMSSLELGDSALYFCASSFQNEQFFGPGTRLTVL.

The chain uses TRBV30 and TRBJ1-1; no definite D call. Germline-derived CDR1 and CDR2 are GTSNPN and SVGIG (reference sequence). Trimming stripped 3 bases from V and 1 base from J, with 12 bases between. This CDR3 has 14 residues. The DNA of the CDR3 is TGTGCCTGGAGCAAAGGCTGGGGGAACACTGAAGCTTTCTTT. Protein sequence: CAWSKGWGNTEAFF.

The chain links TRBV12-3 or TRBV12-4 to TRBJ2-5; 8 bases align to TRBD2. The V and J ends lost 7 bases and 2 bases, in that order; junction bases with no gene match: 0. CDR3 length: 12 residues. The DNA of the CDR3 is TGTGCCAGCAAGCGGGGGCAAGAGACCCAGTACTTC. Its protein product is CASKRGQETQYF.

The genes are TRBV12-3 or TRBV12-4 and TRBJ2-7, with D possibly matching TRBD1 (5 bases). The CDR3 covers 12 residues. V was cut by 1 base and J by 10 bases, with 11 bases left in between. CDR3 coding DNA: TGTGCCAGCAGTTTAGGAACAGGCGCCCAGTACTTC. Amino acid sequence: CASSLGTGAQYF.

This clonotype appeared a single time. The chain recombines TRBV5-1 with TRBJ2-1; 10 bases fit TRBD1. The CDR3 has 17 amino acids. The V and J ends lost 0 bases and 7 bases, in that order; junction bases with no gene match: 10. Germline V CDR1 and CDR2: SGHRS, YFSETQ. This chain's CDR3 is CASSLDPGTGVWNEQFF. The CDR3 DNA is TGCGCCAGCAGCTTGGATCCGGGGACAGGGGTGTGGAATGAGCAGTTCTTC.

The CDR3 DNA is TGTGCCAGTACTGAGACTAGCTGGTCGTACGAGCAGTACTTC. It translates to CASTETSWSYEQYF. The genes are TRBV19 and TRBJ2-7; 7 bases fit TRBD2. Trimming at V came to 7 bases and at J to 4 bases, leaving 10 bases not matched to a gene. The CDR3 is made up of 14 amino acids. Germline values: CDR1 LNHDA, CDR2 SQIVND (reference sequence).

V is TRBV5-6 and J is TRBJ1-1, with D perhaps TRBD1 (6 bases). Germline V gives CDR1 SGHDT, CDR2 YYEEEE. V dropped 4 bases and J dropped 3 bases, with 16 bases sitting between them. The CDR3 length is 15 residues. This CDR3 reads CASSGAGTSYTEAFF. The DNA for the CDR3 is TGTGCCAGCAGCGGAGCCGGGACATCATACACTGAAGCTTTCTTT.

Only a few counts were recorded for this clonotype. A junction boundary mismatches the germline segment, possibly from a read error. The chain has TRBV4-1 and TRBJ2-1; possible D gene TRBD1, 6 bases. The CDR3 runs 13 residues. Germline values: CDR1 MGHRA, CDR2 YSYEKL. CDR3 in DNA: TGCGCCAGCAGTCAAGGCAGGGGCGATGAGCAGTTCTTC. It codes for CASSQGRGDEQFF.

The rearrangement joins TRBV2 to TRBJ2-3; 10 nucleotides align to TRBD1. V lost 6 bases to trimming and J lost 2 bases; unmatched junction nucleotides: 8. Germline values: CDR1 SNHLY, CDR2 FYNNEI. This CDR3 spans 16 amino acids. CDR3 sequence reads: CASRTGTGDYTDTQYF. The CDR3 nucleotides are TGTGCCAGCAGGACGGGGACAGGGGACTACACAGATACGCAGTATTTT. Supplemented by reference TRBV2 and TRBJ2-3, the full variable domain reads EPEVTQTPSHQVTQMGQEVILRCVPISNHLYFYWYRQILGQKVEFLVSFYNNEISEKSEIFDDQFSVERPDGSNFTLKIRSTKLEDSAMYFCASRTGTGDYTDTQYFGPGTRLTVL.

The chain couples TRBV30 to TRBJ2-1; D is ambiguous. This CDR3 has 15 amino acids. Germline-derived CDR1 and CDR2 are GTSNPN and SVGIG (reference sequence). Trimming shortened V by 4 bases and J by 5 bases, and 18 bases separated the two germline ends. CDR3 in DNA: TGTGCCTGGACTCCTTTAGGACGAGCTGACAATGAGCAGTTCTTC. Encoded protein: CAWTPLGRADNEQFF.

This clonotype was recorded only once. The gene calls are TRBV20-1 and TRBJ2-7, with D maybe TRBD2 (6 bases). V was pared by 7 bases and J by 7 bases, with 14 bases between. The CDR3 contains 11 residues. The germline V gene has CDR1 DFQATT and CDR2 SNEGSKA (reference sequence). CDR3 sequence: CSGLAVGEQYF. Written as DNA, the CDR3 is TGCAGTGGGTTAGCGGTTGGGGAGCAGTACTTC.

This chain links TRBV27 with TRBJ2-1; no clear D gene. The CDR3 consists of 14 residues. V lost 8 bases, J lost 8 bases, and 19 bases lay in between. The germline V gene encodes CDR1 MNHEY and CDR2 SMNVEV (reference sequence). The CDR3 bases are TGTGCCAGCCGCCCTGGTCCAGCAAGCGATGAGCAGTTCTTC. Translation: CASRPGPASDEQFF.

The V gene is TRBV6-5, the J gene TRBJ2-1; 9 nucleotides match TRBD2. CDR3 length: 16 amino acids. V was clipped by 2 bases and J by 7 bases; unmatched bases: 9. Looked up from germline, CDR1 is MNHEY and CDR2 is SVGAGI. DNA for the CDR3: TGTGCCAGCAGTTACGGAGGCGGGAGGGCCAGAAATGAGCAGTTCTTC. Protein sequence: CASSYGGGRARNEQFF.

This clonotype was observed a few times. This chain links TRBV20-1 with TRBJ1-2; unclear D gene. The CDR3 is made up of 13 amino acids. Germline assignment: CDR1 DFQATT and CDR2 SNEGSKA (reference sequence). V was trimmed by 1 base and J by 2 bases, leaving 8 bases between them. The CDR3 coding sequence is TGCAGTGCTAGAGCTGGACGGAACTATGGCTACACCTTC. Translated: CSARAGRNYGYTF.

The rearrangement uses TRBV7-9 and TRBJ2-1; D may be TRBD1 (6 bases). Germline V gene data show CDR1 as SEHNR and CDR2 as FQNEAQ (reference sequence). V shed 11 bases and J shed 5 bases, with 13 bases lying between them. The CDR3 loop spans 12 amino acids. CDR3 in DNA: TGTGCCCCCGGGACACTTGACAATGAGCAGTTCTTC. It encodes CAPGTLDNEQFF.

The chain is built from TRBV28 and TRBJ1-5, with D perhaps matching TRBD1 (5 bases). Germline values: CDR1 MDHEN, CDR2 SYDVKM. This CDR3 is 16 amino acids long. Trimming removed 2 bases from V and 1 base from J, with 12 bases in between. The CDR3 loop is CASSLDLEGSNQPQHF. The CDR3 coding sequence is TGTGCCAGCAGTTTAGACCTAGAGGGGAGCAATCAGCCCCAGCATTTT.

J is TRBJ2-1 and V is TRBV9; 8 bases agree with TRBD2. The CDR3 contains 15 residues. Germline V gene lookup returns CDR1 SGDLS and CDR2 YYNGEE. The V segment lost 6 bases and the J segment 7 bases; nucleotides outside the gene matches: 12. The CDR3 spells CASTPGGGGRNEQFF. The CDR3 coding sequence is TGTGCCAGCACCCCGGGGGGCGGGGGGCGTAATGAGCAGTTCTTC.

This clonotype was detected once. The chain uses TRBV4-3 and TRBJ2-3; 7 bases fit TRBD2. The CDR3 contains 16 residues. The germline CDR1 and CDR2 sequences are LGHNA and YSLEER. V dropped 0 bases and J dropped 3; count of bases not matched to a gene: 6. DNA of the CDR3: TGCGCCAGCAGCCAAGAACTTGGAGCGGGGACAGATACGCAGTATTTT. This translates into CASSQELGAGTDTQYF.

This chain joins TRBV24-1 and TRBJ1-5; D ambiguous. The length of the CDR3 is 14 residues. Trimming took off 4 bases at V and 5 bases at J, with 11 bases between the two ends. Germline assignment: CDR1 KGHDR and CDR2 SFDVKD. CDR3 residues: CATSDPTSYQPQHF. In DNA form, the CDR3 reads TGTGCCACCAGTGACCCCACAAGCTATCAGCCCCAGCATTTT.

The chain carries TRBV15 and TRBJ2-5; D ambiguous. Deletions cut 7 bases from V and 2 bases from J, with 11 bases between. Germline assignment: CDR1 LNHNV and CDR2 YYDKDF (reference sequence). The CDR3 has 13 residues. CDR3 sequence: CATMPGPQETQYF. DNA of the CDR3: TGTGCCACCATGCCAGGCCCTCAAGAGACCCAGTACTTC.

J is TRBJ2-7 and V is TRBV20-1; D possibly corresponds to TRBD2 (6 bases). Germline loops: CDR1 DFQATT, CDR2 SNEGSKA (reference sequence). CDR3 length equals 15 residues. The V gene lost 3 bases and the J gene lost 0 bases, with 15 bases spanning the gap. CDR3 sequence (DNA): TGCAGTGCTAGTCTACCGGGAGCCAACTCCTACGAGCAGTACTTC. Translation: CSASLPGANSYEQYF.

The chain joins TRBV21-1 to TRBJ1-2. TRBV21-1 is noted as a pseudogene. CDR3 size: 12 residues. The chain's CDR3 is CASHSDSKGYTF. Here the CDR3 DNA reads TGTGCCAGCCATTCGGATAGCAAGGGCTACACCTTC.

This rearrangement joins TRBV6-2 or TRBV6-3 to TRBJ2-7; 13 nucleotides agree with TRBD2. With V trimmed by 2 bases and J by 2 bases, 0 bases remained unmatched. The CDR3 runs to 15 residues. The germline V gene has CDR1 MNHEY and CDR2 SVGEGT. The CDR3 is CASSYGLAGAYEQYF. The CDR3 DNA reads TGTGCCAGCAGTTACGGACTAGCGGGAGCCTACGAGCAGTACTTC.

This chain joins TRBV7-2 and TRBJ1-2, with D tentatively TRBD1 (6 bases). With 4 bases removed from V and 0 bases from J, the gap between germline ends came to 24 bases. This CDR3 contains 19 residues. Germline assignment: CDR1 SGHTA and CDR2 FQGNSA. The DNA of the CDR3 is TGTGCCAGCAGCTACTATGGCCGGGACATCAAGGCTGCTAACTATGGCTACACCTTC. This gives the protein CASSYYGRDIKAANYGYTF.

The chain combines TRBV29-1 with TRBJ2-3; 9 bases map to TRBD1. CDR1 SQVTM and CDR2 ANQGSEA come from the germline V gene. The ends lost 3 bases at V and 2 bases at J; junction bases unmatched: 6. The CDR3 spans 15 residues. The CDR3: CSVEKQGANTDTQYF. In nucleotides, the CDR3 is TGCAGCGTTGAGAAACAGGGGGCCAACACAGATACGCAGTATTTT.

The chain couples TRBV28 to TRBJ1-1; D gene uncertain. The ends were cut back, 5 bases at V and 2 bases at J, with 9 bases in the middle. The CDR3 runs to 13 residues. CDR1 is MDHEN and CDR2 is SYDVKM in the germline V gene. The CDR3 DNA reads TGTGCCAGCAGTCCGAAGAGAAACACTGAAGCTTTCTTT. Its translation is CASSPKRNTEAFF.

The chain couples TRBV5-6 to TRBJ2-5, with TRBD2 as a possible D gene (7 bases). The V gene lost 0 bases and the J gene lost 5 bases, with 17 bases spanning the gap. Germline V CDR1 and CDR2: SGHDT, YYEEEE. The CDR3 length is 16 residues. CDR3 loop: CASSLAGEGFEETQYF. The DNA of the CDR3 is TGTGCCAGCAGCTTGGCAGGGGAGGGGTTTGAGGAGACCCAGTACTTC.

The chain carries TRBV3-1 and TRBJ1-1; possibly TRBD1 for D (6 bases). This CDR3 has 17 residues. CDR1 LGHDT and CDR2 YNNKEL come from the germline V gene (reference sequence). V shed 1 base and J shed 4 bases, with 19 bases lying between them. The CDR3 spells CASSQGGTGYLGTEAFF. The CDR3 bases are TGTGCCAGCAGCCAAGGTGGTACAGGGTACCTCGGCACTGAAGCTTTCTTT.

The chain carries TRBV19 and TRBJ2-6, with D tentatively TRBD1 (5 bases). Germline values: CDR1 LNHDA, CDR2 SQIVND (reference sequence). The CDR3 loop spans 14 amino acids. V lost 10 bases and J lost 2, with 12 bases in between. CDR3 DNA: TGTGCCACCAGACAGATCCCTGGGGCCAACGTCCTGACTTTC. Translation gives CATRQIPGANVLTF.

As to this clonotype: At one boundary the junction diverges from the germline segment, which might be a read error. The chain carries TRBV6-2 or TRBV6-3 and TRBJ1-1, with a weak D call TRBD1 (5 bases). CDR1 is MNHEY and CDR2 is SVGEGT in the germline V gene. CDR3 length: 14 residues. CDR3 DNA sequence: TGTGCCAGCAGTTACTCGGCGACAGTCGCTGAAGCTCTCTTT. It encodes CASSYSATVAEALF.

The count of this clonotype is one. The CDR3 spells CASSLHSGWRTDTQYF. The CDR3 DNA reads as TGTGCCAGCAGCTTACATAGCGGTTGGCGCACAGATACGCAGTATTTT. The chain links TRBV7-8 to TRBJ2-3; possible D gene TRBD2, 6 bases. Germline V gives CDR1 SGHVS, CDR2 FQNEAQ. This CDR3 contains 16 residues. Trimming cost V 2 bases and J 1 base, with 13 bases left between them.